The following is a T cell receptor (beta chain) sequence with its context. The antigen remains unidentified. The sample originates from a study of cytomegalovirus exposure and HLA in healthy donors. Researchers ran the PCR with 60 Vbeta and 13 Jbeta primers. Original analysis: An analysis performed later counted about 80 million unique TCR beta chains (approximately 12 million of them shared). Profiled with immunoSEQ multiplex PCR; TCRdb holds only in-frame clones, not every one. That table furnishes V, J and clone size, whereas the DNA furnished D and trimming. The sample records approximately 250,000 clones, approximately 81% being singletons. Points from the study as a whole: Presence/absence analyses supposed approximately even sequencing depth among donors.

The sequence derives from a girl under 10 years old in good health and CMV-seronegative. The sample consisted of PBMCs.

CDR3 residues: CASSPRGSFEQFF. Written as DNA, the CDR3 is TGTGCCAGCTCCCCAAGGGGGTCATTCGAGCAGTTCTTC. This chain joins TRBV6-5 and TRBJ2-1, with a weak D call TRBD1 (6 bases). In germline, CDR1 is MNHEY, CDR2 SVGAGI. The ends were cut back, 8 bases at V and 10 bases at J, with 18 bases in the middle. The length of the CDR3 is 13 residues.